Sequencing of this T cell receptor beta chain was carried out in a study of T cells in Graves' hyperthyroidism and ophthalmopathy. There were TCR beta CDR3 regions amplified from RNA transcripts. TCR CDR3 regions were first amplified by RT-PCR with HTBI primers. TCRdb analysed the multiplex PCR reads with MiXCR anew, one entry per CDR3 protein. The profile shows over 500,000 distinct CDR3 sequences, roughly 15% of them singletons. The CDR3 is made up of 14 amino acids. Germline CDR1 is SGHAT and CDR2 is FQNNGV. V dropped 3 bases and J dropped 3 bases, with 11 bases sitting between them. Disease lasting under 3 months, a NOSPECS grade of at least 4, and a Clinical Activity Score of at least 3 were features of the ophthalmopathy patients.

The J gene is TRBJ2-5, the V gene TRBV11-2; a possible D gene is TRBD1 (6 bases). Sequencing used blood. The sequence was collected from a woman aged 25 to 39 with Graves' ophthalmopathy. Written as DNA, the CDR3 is TGTGCCAGCAGCTTGGGGTGGACAGAAGAGACCCAGTACTTC. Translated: CASSLGWTEETQYF.